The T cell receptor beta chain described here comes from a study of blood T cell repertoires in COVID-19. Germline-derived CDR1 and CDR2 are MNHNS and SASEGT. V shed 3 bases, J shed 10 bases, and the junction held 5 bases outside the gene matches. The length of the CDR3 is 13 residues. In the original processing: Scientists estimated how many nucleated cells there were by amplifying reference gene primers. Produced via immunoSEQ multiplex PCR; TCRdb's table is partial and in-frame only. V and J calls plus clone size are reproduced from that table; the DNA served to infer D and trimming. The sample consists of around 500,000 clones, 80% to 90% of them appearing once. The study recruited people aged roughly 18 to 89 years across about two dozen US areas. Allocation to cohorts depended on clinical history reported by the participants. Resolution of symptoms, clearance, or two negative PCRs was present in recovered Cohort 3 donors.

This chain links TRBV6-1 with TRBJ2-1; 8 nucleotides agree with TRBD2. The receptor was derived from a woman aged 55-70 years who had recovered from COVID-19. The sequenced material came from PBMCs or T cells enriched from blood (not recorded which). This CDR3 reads CASSDRGGLEQFF. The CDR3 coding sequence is TGTGCCAGCAGTGATCGGGGGGGCTTGGAGCAGTTCTTC.